The following is a TCR beta chain sequence with its context. In the authors' workflow: By means of reference gene primer amplification, nucleated cell counts were estimated. Profiled with immunoSEQ multiplex PCR; TCRdb holds only in-frame clones, not every one. The V and J calls and the clone size are those of that table, but D and trimming were determined from the DNA. Of around 260,000 clones listed, approximately 86% were seen once; the top ten hold over 7.5%. The data were taken from a study of blood T cell repertoires in COVID-19. For the study at large: COVID-19 samples collected from the United States, Italy and Spain covered acute and convalescent phases. PBMCs, B-cell-depleted T cells, or T cells provided the cDNA or gDNA that made up the material.

The CDR3 runs 17 residues. V shed 2 bases, J shed 8 bases, and the junction held 9 bases outside the gene matches. Per the germline V gene, CDR1 is SGHTA and CDR2 is FQGNSA. This TCR was sampled from a man aged 35-49 years who had recovered from COVID-19. The rearrangement uses TRBV7-2 and TRBJ2-7, with TRBD2 matching over 16 bases. The specimen was peripheral blood. The CDR3 DNA is TGTGCCAGCAGCTTACAAGGGACTAGCGGGGGGGCCGTCCAGCAGTACTTC. It codes for CASSLQGTSGGAVQQYF.